The source of this T cell receptor (beta chain) is a study of T cells after yellow fever vaccination. Overall study findings and caveats: Repertoires obtained by FACS sorting could include abundant clonotypes that entered as contaminants from the bulk population. Post-booster repertoires again held most primary-vaccination clones (roughly 95% CD4, 85% to 90% CD8).

Germline V gene lookup returns CDR1 SEHNR and CDR2 FQNEAQ (reference sequence). The CDR3 runs 14 residues. J was trimmed by 15 bases and V by 5 bases; bases with no gene match: 15. Conversion of TCR transcripts into cDNA relied on 5'RACE template switching, which added a universal primer site and UMIs. TCRdb analysed the 5' RACE reads with MiXCR anew, one entry per CDR3 protein. Of under 600,000 distinct CDR3 sequences listed, about 14% are singletons. In its sample, this clonotype was seen a few times. Its target is not known. Here the sequenced sample was PBMCs, taken on the day of the yellow fever booster vaccination. The sequence came from a man aged 25-45 years who received the YFV17D yellow fever vaccine. The chain uses TRBV7-9 and TRBJ2-1; 8 bases align to TRBD2. DNA of the CDR3: TGTGCCAGCAGCGTCCTCGAGCGGGAGTTTCTCAGGTTCTTC. Amino acids: CASSVLEREFLRFF.